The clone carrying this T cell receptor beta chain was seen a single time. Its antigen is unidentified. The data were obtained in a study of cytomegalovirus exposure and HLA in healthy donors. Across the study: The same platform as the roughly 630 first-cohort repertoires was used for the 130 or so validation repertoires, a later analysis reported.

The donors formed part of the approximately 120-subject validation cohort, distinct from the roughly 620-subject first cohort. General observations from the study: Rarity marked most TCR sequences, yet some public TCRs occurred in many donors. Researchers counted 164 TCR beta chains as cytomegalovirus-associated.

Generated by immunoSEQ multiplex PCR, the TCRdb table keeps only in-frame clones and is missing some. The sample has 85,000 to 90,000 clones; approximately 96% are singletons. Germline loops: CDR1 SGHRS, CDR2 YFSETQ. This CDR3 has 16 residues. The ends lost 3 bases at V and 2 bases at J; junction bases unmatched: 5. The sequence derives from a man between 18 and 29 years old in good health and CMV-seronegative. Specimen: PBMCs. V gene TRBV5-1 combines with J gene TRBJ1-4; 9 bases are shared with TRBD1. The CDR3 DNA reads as TGCGCCAGCAGCTGGGGACAGGGCCTGACTAATGAAAAACTGTTTTTT. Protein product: CASSWGQGLTNEKLFF.